The rows below give T cell receptor beta chains drawn from one sample of a study of T cells after yellow fever vaccination. TCRdb re-derived calls from the 5' RACE reads in MiXCR, one entry per CDR3 protein. Seen here are about 430,000 distinct CDR3 sequences, roughly a sixth observed once, and the top ten hold 15% to 20%. Sequenced here: PBMCs, sampled before the yellow fever booster vaccination. The receptors here all came from a man aged 18 to 29 who received the YFV17D yellow fever vaccine. The CDR3 runs from the conserved cysteine through the conserved F or W. D genes are given only for firm matches. The size field is filled for only some rows; it gives once, few, many or a size class.

abundance,d_gene,j_gene,v_gene,CDR3aa,CDR3nt
.,.,TRBJ2-1,TRBV7-7,CASSLAVGNEQFF,TGTGCCAGCAGCTTAGCGGTGGGGAATGAGCAGTTCTTC
.,.,TRBJ2-3,TRBV6-5,CASRGRLAASTDTQYF,TGTGCCAGCAGGGGTCGGCTAGCTGCTAGCACAGATACGCAGTATTTT
.,.,TRBJ2-5,TRBV19,CASSIGLKETQYF,TGTGCCAGTAGTATCGGTTTGAAAGAGACCCAGTACTTC
.,.,TRBJ2-3,TRBV5-1,CASSSQVSTDTQYF,TGCGCCAGCAGCTCACAAGTATCCACAGATACGCAGTATTTT
.,TRBD1,TRBJ1-6,TRBV4-1,CASSQVTPGQGSWGPSSPLHF,TGCGCCAGCAGCCAAGTTACTCCGGGACAGGGAAGCTGGGGGCCTAGTTCACCCCTCCACTTT
few,.,TRBJ1-2,TRBV20-1,CSARPHRDYGYTF,TGCAGTGCTCGACCTCACAGGGACTATGGCTACACCTTC
.,TRBD1,TRBJ2-7,TRBV11-2,CASSPFGTGGTFTDEQYF,TGTGCCAGCAGCCCCTTCGGGACAGGCGGGACATTCACGGACGAGCAGTACTTC
.,TRBD1,TRBJ2-2,TRBV12-3/TRBV12-4,CASSPGQGENGELFF,TGTGCCAGCAGCCCCGGACAGGGGGAAAACGGGGAGCTGTTTTTT
few,.,TRBJ2-5,TRBV4-3,CASSQGPGVPLSQETQYF,TGCGCCAGCAGCCAGGGCCCAGGCGTTCCTCTTTCTCAAGAGACCCAGTACTTC
few,.,TRBJ1-4,TRBV20-1,CSASYGLNEKLFF,TGCAGTGCTAGTTACGGCCTCAATGAAAAACTGTTTTTT
few,TRBD1,TRBJ1-3,TRBV5-4,CASSADRGSGNTIYF,TGTGCCAGCAGCGCCGACAGGGGCTCTGGAAACACCATATATTTT
few,TRBD2,TRBJ2-3,TRBV20-1,CSARVWTRSDTQYF,TGCAGTGCTAGAGTGTGGACTAGGTCGGATACGCAGTATTTT
many,TRBD1,TRBJ1-2,TRBV5-1,CASSPLPGQGAGGYTF,TGCGCCAGCAGCCCGTTACCGGGACAGGGAGCAGGAGGCTACACCTTC
few,.,TRBJ1-3,TRBV7-2,CASSLGYTIYF,TGTGCCAGCAGCCTAGGGTACACCATATATTTT
.,TRBD2,TRBJ2-5,TRBV7-3,CASSPGGTSGETQYF,TGTGCCAGCAGCCCCGGTGGGACTAGCGGAGAGACCCAGTACTTC
few,TRBD2,TRBJ2-1,TRBV12-3/TRBV12-4,CASSPAGAKGNEQFF,TGTGCCAGCAGCCCAGCGGGGGCTAAGGGTAATGAGCAGTTCTTC
once,TRBD2,TRBJ2-1,TRBV14,CASSPLLLAGGYNEQFF,TGTGCCAGCAGCCCGTTATTACTAGCGGGGGGATACAATGAGCAGTTCTTC
few,TRBD1,TRBJ2-5,TRBV20-1,CSARELGDRGYQETQYF,TGCAGTGCTAGAGAATTGGGGGACAGGGGGTACCAAGAGACCCAGTACTTC
.,TRBD1,TRBJ1-2,TRBV12-3/TRBV12-4,CASSQDRNNYGYTF,TGTGCCAGCAGCCAGGACAGGAATAACTATGGCTACACCTTC
few,.,TRBJ1-1,TRBV6-2/TRBV6-3,CASSYSPLRDTEAFF,TGTGCCAGCAGTTACTCCCCGCTTCGGGATACTGAAGCTTTCTTT
few,.,TRBJ1-2,TRBV6-2/TRBV6-3,CASSRGGAASKGGYTF,TGTGCCAGCAGTCGAGGCGGGGCGGCATCCAAAGGGGGCTACACCTTC
.,.,TRBJ2-3,TRBV11-2,CASTQSPGTSTDTQYF,TGTGCCAGCACCCAATCACCGGGAACTAGCACAGATACGCAGTATTTT
few,.,TRBJ1-2,TRBV6-6,CASSWDNNYGYTF,TGTGCCAGCAGTTGGGACAATAACTATGGCTACACCTTC
.,.,TRBJ2-1,TRBV6-2/TRBV6-3,CASSYSYWGNEQFF,TGTGCCAGCAGTTACTCTTATTGGGGGAATGAGCAGTTCTTC
few,.,TRBJ2-1,TRBV6-5,CASSSNYREQFF,TGTGCCAGCAGTTCCAACTACCGAGAGCAGTTCTTC
.,TRBD1,TRBJ2-3,TRBV7-6,CASSSGTGGDLPPYF,TGTGCCAGCAGCTCCGGGACAGGGGGCGACCTCCCCCCGTATTTT
.,.,TRBJ2-3,TRBV7-6,CASSLTQSDTQYF,TGTGCCAGCAGCTTGACTCAGTCCGATACGCAGTATTTT
.,TRBD2,TRBJ2-5,TRBV6-5,CASRDPRTSGEETQYF,TGTGCCAGCAGAGACCCCCGGACTAGCGGGGAAGAGACCCAGTACTTC
.,.,TRBJ2-3,TRBV9,CASSMGLGPDTQYF,TGTGCCAGCAGCATGGGGTTAGGACCAGATACGCAGTATTTT
few,.,TRBJ2-7,TRBV7-8,CASGRPSSYEQYF,TGTGCCAGCGGGAGACCTAGCTCCTACGAGCAGTACTTC
.,TRBD1,TRBJ2-1,TRBV6-5,CASTDRTGKQFF,TGTGCCAGCACTGACCGGACAGGCAAGCAGTTCTTC
few,TRBD1,TRBJ2-1,TRBV12-3/TRBV12-4,CASSFLPGQGGEQFF,TGTGCCAGCAGTTTCCTTCCAGGACAGGGTGGTGAGCAGTTCTTC
.,TRBD1,TRBJ2-1,TRBV9,CASSVYETGKNEQFF,TGTGCCAGCAGCGTGTACGAGACAGGGAAGAATGAGCAGTTCTTC
.,.,TRBJ1-2,TRBV5-1,CASSLVVGGRYGYTF,TGCGCCAGCAGCTTGGTAGTGGGAGGAAGGTATGGCTACACCTTC
.,.,TRBJ2-2,TRBV7-7,CASSFSENTGELFF,TGTGCTAGCAGCTTTTCCGAGAACACCGGGGAGCTGTTTTTT
.,.,TRBJ1-1,TRBV12-3/TRBV12-4,CASIWGMNTEAFF,TGTGCCAGCATATGGGGGATGAACACTGAAGCTTTCTTT
.,TRBD1,TRBJ1-2,TRBV7-9,CASSFALTGAYYGYTF,TGTGCCAGCAGCTTCGCCCTGACAGGGGCGTACTATGGCTACACCTTC
few,.,TRBJ2-4,TRBV13,CASSPSGARGIQYF,TGTGCCAGCAGCCCGTCCGGGGCGAGGGGCATTCAGTACTTC
.,.,TRBJ2-1,TRBV9,CASSVGLHTSNEQFF,TGTGCCAGCAGCGTAGGGCTACATACATCGAATGAGCAGTTCTTC
few,TRBD1,TRBJ1-2,TRBV7-9,CASSSDRGPYTF,TGTGCCAGCAGCTCCGACAGGGGGCCCTACACCTTC
few,TRBD1,TRBJ1-1,TRBV6-5,CASSYSKGGTGGRNTEAFF,TGTGCCAGCAGTTACTCGAAAGGGGGGACAGGGGGCAGAAACACTGAAGCTTTCTTT
few,.,TRBJ2-2,TRBV7-6,CASSPPQGRTGELFF,TGTGCCAGCAGCCCGCCCCAGGGTAGGACCGGGGAGCTGTTTTTT
.,.,TRBJ1-2,TRBV11-2,CASSSLTAYPPYGYTF,TGTGCCAGCAGCTCTCTGACAGCGTACCCACCCTATGGCTACACCTTC
.,.,TRBJ2-4,TRBV12-3/TRBV12-4,CASSLSWVAKNIQYF,TGTGCCAGCAGTTTAAGTTGGGTAGCCAAAAACATTCAGTACTTC